This T cell receptor (beta chain) is drawn from a study of cytomegalovirus exposure and HLA in healthy donors. Study outcomes and limitations: The study flagged fewer than 200 TCR beta chains as cytomegalovirus-associated. CMV antigen specificity was confirmed in vitro for three CMV-associated chains. An ancestry cluster, one associated with Asian ancestry, reportedly showed fewer N-insertions than the roughly 610-donor mean in a later analysis. Despite most TCR sequences being rare, some public TCRs occurred in many donors.

With respect to this clone: No antigen is known for it.

The CDR3 sequence is 14 residues long. CDR1 is SGHRS and CDR2 is YFSETQ in the germline V gene. Deletions cut 1 base from V and 6 bases from J, with 14 bases between. 13 Jbeta primers and 60 Vbeta primers were used for the PCR. Here immunoSEQ multiplex PCR was the method, and the copy in TCRdb shows in-frame clones only, minus some. Among 90,000 to 110,000 clones listed, approximately 80% were seen once. This receptor was taken from a man aged 25-45 years in good health and CMV-seronegative. This rearrangement joins TRBV5-1 to TRBJ2-7, with D maybe TRBD1 (6 bases). Sample: PBMCs. CDR3 sequence: CASSLSSGVAEQYF. CDR3 bases: TGCGCCAGCAGCTTGTCGTCAGGGGTGGCCGAGCAGTACTTC.